This T cell receptor (beta chain) was documented in a study of cytomegalovirus exposure and HLA in healthy donors. Broader study findings: The HLA-A and HLA-B alleles of most subjects were reportedly predicted accurately from TCR beta sequences. Despite most TCR sequences being rare, some public TCRs occurred in many donors.

This clone is a singleton in its sample. The target antigen is unknown. As for the donors, each was a healthy bone marrow donor. Donors had nominal health at sampling but likely had unrecorded immune exposures. PCR employed 60 Vbeta and 13 Jbeta primers. The protocol was immunoSEQ multiplex PCR, while the TCRdb copy is restricted to in-frame clones and leaves out a portion. The sample holds some 160,000 clones, roughly 83% seen once. The sequenced sample was PBMCs. The TCR sequence derives from a woman under 30 in good health and CMV-seronegative.

The CDR3: CASSVLSGAQETQYF. The CDR3 DNA is TGTGCCAGCAGCGTACTTAGCGGGGCTCAAGAGACCCAGTACTTC. V gene TRBV9 combines with J gene TRBJ2-5; 8 bases align to TRBD2. J lost 2 bases, V lost 1 base, and 4 bases had no gene match. The CDR3 is 15 amino acids. CDR1 and CDR2 from the germline V gene are SGDLS and YYNGEE. Looking up the rest from reference TRBV9 and TRBJ2-5 gives the full variable domain: DSGVTQTPKHLITATGQRVTLRCSPRSGDLSVYWYQQSLDQGLQFLIQYYNGEERAKGNILERFSAQQFPDLHSELNLSSLELGDSALYFCASSVLSGAQETQYFGPGTRLLVL.